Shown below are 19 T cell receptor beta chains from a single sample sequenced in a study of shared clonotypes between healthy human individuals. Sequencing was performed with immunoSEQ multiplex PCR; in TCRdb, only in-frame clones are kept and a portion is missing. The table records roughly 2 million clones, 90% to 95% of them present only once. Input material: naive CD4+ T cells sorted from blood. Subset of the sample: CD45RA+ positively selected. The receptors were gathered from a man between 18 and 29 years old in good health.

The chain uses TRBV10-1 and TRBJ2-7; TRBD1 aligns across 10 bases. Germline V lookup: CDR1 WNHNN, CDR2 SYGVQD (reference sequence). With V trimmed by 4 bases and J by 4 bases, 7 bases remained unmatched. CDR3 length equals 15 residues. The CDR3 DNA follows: TGCGCCAGCAGTGCCTCCGGGACAGGGGCTTACGAGCAGTACTTC. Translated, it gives CASSASGTGAYEQYF.

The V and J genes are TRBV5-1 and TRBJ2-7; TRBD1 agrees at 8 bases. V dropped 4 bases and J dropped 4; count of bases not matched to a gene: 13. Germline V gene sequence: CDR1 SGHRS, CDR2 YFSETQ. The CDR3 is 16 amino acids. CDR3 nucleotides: TGCGCCAGCAGCCAGGGGGCTCCCGGAGGGAGGTACGAGCAGTACTTC. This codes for CASSQGAPGGRYEQYF.

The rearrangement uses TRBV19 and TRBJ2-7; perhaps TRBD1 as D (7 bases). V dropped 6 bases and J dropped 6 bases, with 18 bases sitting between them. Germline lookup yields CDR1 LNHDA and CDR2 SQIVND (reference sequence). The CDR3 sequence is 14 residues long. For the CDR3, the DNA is TGTGCCAGTAGCGAGGAGGGCAGGGGGGCCGAGCAGTACTTC. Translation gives CASSEEGRGAEQYF.

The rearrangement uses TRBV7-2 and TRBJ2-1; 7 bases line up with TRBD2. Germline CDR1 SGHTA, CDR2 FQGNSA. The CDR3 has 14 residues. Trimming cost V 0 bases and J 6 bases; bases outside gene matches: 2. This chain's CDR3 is CASSLATSTNEQFF. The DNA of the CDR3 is TGTGCCAGCAGCTTAGCGACTAGCACCAATGAGCAGTTCTTC.

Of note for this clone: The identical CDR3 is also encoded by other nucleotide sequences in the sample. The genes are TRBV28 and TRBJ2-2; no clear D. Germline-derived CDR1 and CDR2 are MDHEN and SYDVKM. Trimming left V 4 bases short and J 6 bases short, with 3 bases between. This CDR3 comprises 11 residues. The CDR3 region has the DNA TGTGCCAGCAGTTCTCCCGGGGAGCTGTTTTTT. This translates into CASSSPGELFF.

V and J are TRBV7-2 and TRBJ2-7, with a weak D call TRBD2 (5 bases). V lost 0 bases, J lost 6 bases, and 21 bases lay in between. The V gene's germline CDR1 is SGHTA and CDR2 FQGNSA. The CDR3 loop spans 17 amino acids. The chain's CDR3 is CASSLALGGWRSSEQYF. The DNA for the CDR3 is TGTGCCAGCAGCTTAGCGTTGGGTGGGTGGAGGAGCTCCGAGCAGTACTTC.

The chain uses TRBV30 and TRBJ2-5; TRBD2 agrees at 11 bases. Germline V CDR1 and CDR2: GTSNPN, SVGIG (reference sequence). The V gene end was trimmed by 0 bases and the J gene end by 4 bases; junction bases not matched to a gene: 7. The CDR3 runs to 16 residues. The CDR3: CAWSVGSGGARETQYF. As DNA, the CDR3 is TGTGCCTGGAGTGTGGGTAGCGGGGGGGCTAGAGAGACCCAGTACTTC.

Written as DNA, the CDR3 is TGTGCCAGCGATGCGGGGCTGAACACCGGGGAGCTGTTTTTT. Encoded protein: CASDAGLNTGELFF. The J gene is TRBJ2-2, the V gene TRBV9, with TRBD2 as a possible D gene (6 bases). This CDR3 comprises 14 residues. The germline gives CDR1 SGDLS, CDR2 YYNGEE. V lost 7 bases and J 1 base, leaving 11 bases between the germline ends.

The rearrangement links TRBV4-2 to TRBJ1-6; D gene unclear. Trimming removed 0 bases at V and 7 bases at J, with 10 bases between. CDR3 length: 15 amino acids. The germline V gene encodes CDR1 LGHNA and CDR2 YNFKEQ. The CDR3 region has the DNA TGTGCCAGCAGCCAAGACCTCGGACCGAATTCACCCCTCCACTTT. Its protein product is CASSQDLGPNSPLHF.

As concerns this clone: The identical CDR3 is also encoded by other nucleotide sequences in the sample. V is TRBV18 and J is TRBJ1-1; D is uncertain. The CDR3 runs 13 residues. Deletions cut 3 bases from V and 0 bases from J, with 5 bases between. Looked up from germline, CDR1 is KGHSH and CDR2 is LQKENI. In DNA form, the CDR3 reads TGTGCCAGCTCACCCGGCGTGAACACTGAAGCTTTCTTT. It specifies CASSPGVNTEAFF.

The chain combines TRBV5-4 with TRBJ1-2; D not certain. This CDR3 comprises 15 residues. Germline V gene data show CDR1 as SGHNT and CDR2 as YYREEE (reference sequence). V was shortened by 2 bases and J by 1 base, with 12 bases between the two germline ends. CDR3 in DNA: TGTGCCAGCAGCTTCCCGGGCAGGAATAACTATGGCTACACCTTC. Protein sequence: CASSFPGRNNYGYTF.

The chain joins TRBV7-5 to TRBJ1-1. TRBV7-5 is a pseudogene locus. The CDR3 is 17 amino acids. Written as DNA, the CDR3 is TGTGCCAGAAGCTTAGTGGGCGATCGGGGGGCGCACACTGAAGCTTTCTTT. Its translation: CARSLVGDRGAHTEAFF.

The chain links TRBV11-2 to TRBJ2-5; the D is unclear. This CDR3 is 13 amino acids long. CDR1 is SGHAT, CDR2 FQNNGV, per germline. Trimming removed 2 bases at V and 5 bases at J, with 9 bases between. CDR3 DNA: TGTGCCAGCAGCTTACAGACACGGGAGACCCAGTACTTC. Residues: CASSLQTRETQYF.

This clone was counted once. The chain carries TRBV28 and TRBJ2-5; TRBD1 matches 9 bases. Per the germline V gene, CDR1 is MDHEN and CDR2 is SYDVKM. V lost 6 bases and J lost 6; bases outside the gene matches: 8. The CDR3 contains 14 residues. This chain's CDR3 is CASSPQGARKTQYF. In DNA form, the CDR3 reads TGTGCCAGCAGCCCACAGGGGGCGCGGAAGACCCAGTACTTC.

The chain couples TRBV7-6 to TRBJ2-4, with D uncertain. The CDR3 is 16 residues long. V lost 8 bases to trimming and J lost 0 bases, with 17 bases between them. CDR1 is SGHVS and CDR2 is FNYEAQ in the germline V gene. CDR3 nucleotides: TGTGCCAGCCCCCCGTGGCCAGTCCTAGCCAAAAACATTCAGTACTTC. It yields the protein CASPPWPVLAKNIQYF.

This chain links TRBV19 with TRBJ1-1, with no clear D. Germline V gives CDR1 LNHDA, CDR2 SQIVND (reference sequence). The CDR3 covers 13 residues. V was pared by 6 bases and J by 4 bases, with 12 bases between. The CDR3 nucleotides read TGTGCCAGTAGATCCACCCAGCTCACTGAAGCTTTCTTT. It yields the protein CASRSTQLTEAFF.

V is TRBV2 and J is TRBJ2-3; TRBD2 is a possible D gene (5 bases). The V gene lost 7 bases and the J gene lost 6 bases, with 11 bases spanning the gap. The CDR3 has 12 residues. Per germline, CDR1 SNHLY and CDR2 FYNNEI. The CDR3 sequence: CASTPPGDTQYF. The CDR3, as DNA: TGTGCCAGCACCCCCCCGGGGGATACGCAGTATTTT.

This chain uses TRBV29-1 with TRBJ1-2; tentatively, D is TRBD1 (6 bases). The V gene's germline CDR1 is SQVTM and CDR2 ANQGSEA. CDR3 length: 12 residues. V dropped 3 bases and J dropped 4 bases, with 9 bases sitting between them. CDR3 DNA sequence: TGCAGCGTTGATACAGGGTCCTATGGCTACACCTTC. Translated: CSVDTGSYGYTF.

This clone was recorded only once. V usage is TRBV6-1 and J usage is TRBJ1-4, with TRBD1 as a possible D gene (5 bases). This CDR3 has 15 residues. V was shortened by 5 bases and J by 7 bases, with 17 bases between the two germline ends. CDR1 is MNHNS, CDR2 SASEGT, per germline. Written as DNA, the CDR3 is TGTGCCAGCAGTAAATTAGGACAATTAGGTGAAAAACTGTTTTTT. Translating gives CASSKLGQLGEKLFF.